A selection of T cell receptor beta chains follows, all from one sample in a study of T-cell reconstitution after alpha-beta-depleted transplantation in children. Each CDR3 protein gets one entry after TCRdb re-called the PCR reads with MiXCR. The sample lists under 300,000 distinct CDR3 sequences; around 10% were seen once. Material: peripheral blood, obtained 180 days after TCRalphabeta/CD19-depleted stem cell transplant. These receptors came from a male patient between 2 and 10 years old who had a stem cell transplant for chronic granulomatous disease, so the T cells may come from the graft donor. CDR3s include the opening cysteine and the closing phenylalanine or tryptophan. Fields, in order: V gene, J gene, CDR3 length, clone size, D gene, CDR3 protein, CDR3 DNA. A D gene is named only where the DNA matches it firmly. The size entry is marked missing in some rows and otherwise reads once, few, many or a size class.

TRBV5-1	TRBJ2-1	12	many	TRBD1	CASSWDSDEQFF	TGCGCCAGCAGCTGGGACAGCGATGAGCAGTTCTTC
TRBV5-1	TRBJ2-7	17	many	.	CASSFRSVGQHSYEQYF	TGCGCCAGCAGCTTTCGATCCGTTGGACAGCACTCCTACGAGCAGTACTTC
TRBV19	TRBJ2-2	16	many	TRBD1	CASSSPTGTGFGELFF	TGTGCCAGTAGTTCCCCCACCGGGACAGGGTTCGGGGAGCTGTTTTTT
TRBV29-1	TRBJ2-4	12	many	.	CSVGVVESIQYF	TGCAGCGTTGGAGTGGTAGAGAGCATTCAGTACTTC
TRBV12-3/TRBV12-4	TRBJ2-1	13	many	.	CASSFLAPNEQFF	TGTGCCAGCAGTTTCTTGGCTCCCAATGAGCAGTTCTTC
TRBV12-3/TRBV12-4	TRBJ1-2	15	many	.	CASSLGFSLGHGYTF	TGTGCCAGCAGTTTAGGGTTTTCCCTGGGCCATGGCTACACCTTC
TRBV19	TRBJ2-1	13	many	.	CASSIGLANEQFF	TGTGCCAGTAGTATCGGCCTAGCGAATGAGCAGTTCTTC
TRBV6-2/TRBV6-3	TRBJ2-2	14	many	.	CASRPTGNTGELFF	TGTGCCAGCAGGCCAACAGGGAACACCGGGGAGCTGTTTTTT
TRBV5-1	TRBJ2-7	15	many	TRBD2	CASSRGLAGDHEQYF	TGCGCCAGCAGCCGAGGACTAGCGGGAGACCACGAGCAGTACTTC
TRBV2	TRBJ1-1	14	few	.	CASTSTGGNTEAFF	TGTGCCAGCACCAGCACCGGCGGAAACACTGAAGCTTTCTTT
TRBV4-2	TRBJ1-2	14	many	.	CASSQDFQSYGYTF	TGTGCCAGCAGCCAAGATTTCCAGTCCTATGGCTACACCTTC
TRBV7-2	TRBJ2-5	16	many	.	CASSSYIAGGQETQYF	TGTGCCAGCAGCTCCTATATAGCCGGGGGGCAGGAGACCCAGTACTTC
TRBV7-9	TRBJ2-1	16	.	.	CASSLEVLGGENEQFF	TGTGCCAGCAGCTTAGAGGTACTAGGAGGGGAAAATGAGCAGTTCTTC
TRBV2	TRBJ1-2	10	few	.	CASRTEGYTF	TGTGCCAGCAGGACAGAGGGCTACACCTTC
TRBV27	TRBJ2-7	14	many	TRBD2	CASSLFGGDYEQYF	TGTGCCAGCAGTCTATTCGGGGGGGACTACGAGCAGTACTTC
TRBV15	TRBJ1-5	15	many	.	CATSRERGAGQPQHF	TGTGCCACCAGCAGGGAACGGGGGGCCGGTCAGCCCCAGCATTTT
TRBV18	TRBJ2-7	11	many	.	CASSPGYEQYF	TGTGCCAGCAGCCCAGGGTACGAGCAGTACTTC
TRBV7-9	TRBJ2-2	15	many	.	CASSVSSENTGELFF	TGTGCCAGCAGCGTTAGTAGTGAGAACACCGGGGAGCTGTTTTTT
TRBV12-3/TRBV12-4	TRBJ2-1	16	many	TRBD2	CASSTGTSGGAVEQFF	TGTGCCAGCAGTACCGGGACTAGCGGGGGGGCGGTAGAGCAGTTCTTC
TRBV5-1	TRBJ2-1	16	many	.	CASSSIGGYEQGVQFF	TGCGCCAGCAGCTCGATAGGGGGTTATGAGCAAGGTGTGCAGTTCTTC
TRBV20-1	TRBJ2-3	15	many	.	CSAFKRDAGTDTQYF	TGCAGTGCTTTCAAACGGGACGCGGGCACAGATACGCAGTATTTT
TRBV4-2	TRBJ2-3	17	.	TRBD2	CASNQSLAGGLSDTQYF	TGTGCCAGCAACCAATCGTTGGCGGGGGGGCTTTCAGATACGCAGTATTTT
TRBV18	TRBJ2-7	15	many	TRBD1	CASSLKGDRINEQYF	TGTGCCAGCTCACTCAAGGGGGACAGGATAAACGAGCAGTACTTC
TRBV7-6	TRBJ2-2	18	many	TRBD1	CASSLAGQLYANTGELFF	TGTGCCAGCAGCTTAGCGGGACAGCTTTACGCGAACACCGGGGAGCTGTTTTTT
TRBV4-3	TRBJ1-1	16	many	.	CASSQDPGGVNTEAFF	TGCGCCAGCAGCCAAGATCCCGGAGGAGTGAACACTGAAGCTTTCTTT
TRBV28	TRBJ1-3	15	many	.	CASRPDRTRINTIYF	TGTGCCAGCAGACCCGACCGGACACGGATAAACACCATATATTTT
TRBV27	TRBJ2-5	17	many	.	CASSPYRERGYQETQYF	TGTGCCAGCAGTCCCTACAGGGAACGAGGCTACCAAGAGACCCAGTACTTC
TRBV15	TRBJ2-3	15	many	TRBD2	CATSTSGDYTDTQYF	TGTGCCACCTCTACTAGCGGGGACTACACAGATACGCAGTATTTT
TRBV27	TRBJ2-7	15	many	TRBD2	CASTHGLAGINEQYF	TGTGCCAGCACGCACGGACTAGCGGGAATCAACGAGCAGTACTTC
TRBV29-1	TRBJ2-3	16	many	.	CSVEDRQGPSTDTQYF	TGCAGCGTTGAAGATCGGCAGGGCCCTAGCACAGATACGCAGTATTTT
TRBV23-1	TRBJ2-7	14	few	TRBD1	CASSQRDRGPKQYF	TGCGCCAGCAGTCAACGGGACAGGGGCCCGAAACAGTACTTC
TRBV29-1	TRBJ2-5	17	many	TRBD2	CSVCRLGGRVGQETQYF	TGCAGCGTTTGCCGGCTAGGAGGGAGGGTTGGACAAGAGACCCAGTACTTC
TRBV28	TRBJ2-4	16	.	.	CASSPLAALAKNIQYF	TGTGCCAGCAGCCCCTTGGCGGCCTTAGCCAAAAACATTCAGTACTTC
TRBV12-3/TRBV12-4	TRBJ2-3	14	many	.	CASSLAGIADTQYF	TGTGCCAGCAGTTTGGCGGGAATCGCAGATACGCAGTATTTT
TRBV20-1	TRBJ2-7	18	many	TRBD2	CSAADSGSGERKSYEQYF	TGCAGTGCAGCTGACTCGGGAAGCGGGGAGAGAAAAAGCTACGAGCAGTACTTC
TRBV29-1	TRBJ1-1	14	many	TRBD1	CSATAGGPDTEAFF	TGCAGCGCAACGGCAGGGGGGCCGGACACTGAAGCTTTCTTT
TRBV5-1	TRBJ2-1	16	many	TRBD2	CASRPASGISYNEQFF	TGCGCCAGCAGGCCGGCTAGCGGGATCTCCTACAATGAGCAGTTCTTC
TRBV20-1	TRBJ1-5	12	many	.	CSARSSAQPQHF	TGCAGTGCTAGGTCCTCTGCTCAGCCCCAGCATTTT
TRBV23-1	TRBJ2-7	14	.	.	CASTSVAGLYEQYF	TGCGCCAGCACGTCTGTGGCAGGGCTGTACGAGCAGTACTTC
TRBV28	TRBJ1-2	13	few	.	CASSLNLGYGYTF	TGTGCCAGCAGTTTGAACCTTGGCTATGGCTACACCTTC
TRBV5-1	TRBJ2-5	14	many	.	CASSKTPDQETQYF	TGCGCCAGCAGCAAAACTCCAGACCAAGAGACCCAGTACTTC
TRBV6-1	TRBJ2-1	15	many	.	CASSEKVASNNEQFF	TGTGCCAGCAGTGAAAAGGTAGCGAGTAACAATGAGCAGTTCTTC
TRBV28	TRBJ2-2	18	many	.	CASSFYSGQLLFTGELFF	TGTGCCAGCAGTTTTTATTCCGGACAGTTACTCTTCACCGGGGAGCTGTTTTTT
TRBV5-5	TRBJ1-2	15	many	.	CASSLGGPLLYGYTF	TGTGCCAGCAGCTTGGGGGGTCCCTTGCTCTATGGCTACACCTTC
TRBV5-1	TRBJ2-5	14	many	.	CASSLEGRGETQYF	TGCGCCAGCAGCTTGGAGGGCAGGGGTGAGACCCAGTACTTC